Following are 15 T cell receptor beta chains from one sample sequenced in a study of tumor-infiltrating lymphocytes in primary liver carcinoma. Constant-region priming of roughly 490 ng total RNA yielded TCR beta cDNA. Researchers made the TCR beta libraries by running three nested multiplex PCR rounds with slightly modified ARM-PCR. TRBV1-TRBV30 forward primers and a C-beta reverse primer were used in the first two PCR rounds, which each ran for nine to ten cycles. TCRdb reanalysed the multiplex PCR reads using MiXCR and keeps one entry per CDR3 protein. The sample carries about 59,000 distinct CDR3 sequences, 55% to 75% recorded once. Co-extracting RNA and DNA was done with about 20-34 mg of unsorted bulk tissue as input. Sequenced material: liver tumor tissue from sampling region 2. Subset of the sample: tumor region T2, inferior pole. These receptors all stem from a man aged 35-49 years with primary liver carcinoma and hepatitis B virus infection.

In regard to this clonotype: At one end, the junction sequence differs from germline, possibly due to a read error. V and J are TRBV11-2 and TRBJ2-2; D perhaps matches TRBD2 (5 bases). From germline, CDR1 is SGHAT and CDR2 FQNNGV. This CDR3 comprises 16 residues. CDR3 bases: TGTGCTAGCAGTCTACAAAGCGGTAGTTTGACCGGGGAGCTGTTTTTT. Translating gives CASSLQSGSLTGELFF.

This clonotype was observed a handful of times. The junction and the germline gene differ at one end; a read error may be behind it. This chain links TRBV6-5 with TRBJ2-7; the D gene could be TRBD1 or TRBD2 (5 bases each). In germline, CDR1 is MNHEY, CDR2 SVGAGI. This CDR3 has 11 amino acids. The CDR3 DNA sequence: TGTGCCGGCAGTTACTTGGGGGAACAGTACTTC. This gives the protein CAGSYLGEQYF.

Note on this clonotype: Mismatch with germline at one junction end may stem from a read error. The rearrangement joins TRBV6-1 to TRBJ1-1; D is possibly TRBD1 (6 bases). The CDR3 has 14 amino acids. Germline V lookup: CDR1 MNHNS, CDR2 SASEGT. Here the CDR3 reads CASRRRGAVTGAFF. The CDR3 coding sequence is TGTGCCAGTCGAAGACGGGGGGCTGTGACTGGAGCTTTCTTT.

Of note for this clonotype: This may be a read error: a much more frequent sequence differs by one nucleotide. The V and J genes are TRBV6-5 and TRBJ1-2; D unclear. The CDR3 runs to 13 residues. Per the germline V gene, CDR1 is MNHEY and CDR2 is SVGAGI. CDR3 nucleotides: TGTGTCAGTAGGGTCGGGGTCAACTATGGCTACACCTTC. Protein sequence: CVSRVGVNYGYTF.

V and J are TRBV11-2 and TRBJ2-2; D unresolved. This CDR3 spans 15 amino acids. The ends were cut back, 4 bases at V and 0 bases at J, with 9 bases in the middle. CDR1 is SGHAT, CDR2 FQNNGV, per germline. CDR3 in amino acids: CASSYAESNTGELFF. The CDR3 bases are TGTGCCAGCAGCTATGCCGAATCGAACACCGGGGAGCTGTTTTTT. Supplemented by reference TRBV11-2 and TRBJ2-2, the full variable domain reads EAGVAQSPRYKIIEKRQSVAFWCNPISGHATLYWYQQILGQGPKLLIQFQNNGVVDDSQLPKDRFSAERLKGVDSTLKIQPAKLEDSAVYLCASSYAESNTGELFFGEGSRLTVL.

This clonotype was counted between two and nine times. The rearrangement links TRBV11-2 to TRBJ2-5; possibly TRBD2 for D (6 bases). Germline loops: CDR1 SGHAT, CDR2 FQNNGV. This CDR3 is 16 amino acids long. Trimming left V 8 bases short and J 0 bases short, with 19 bases between. CDR3 nucleotides: TGTGCCAGCGAATCCCGGGACTCGGCCCACCAAGAGACCCAGTACTTC. Translation gives CASESRDSAHQETQYF. The whole variable domain, filled in from reference TRBV11-2 and TRBJ2-5, reads EAGVAQSPRYKIIEKRQSVAFWCNPISGHATLYWYQQILGQGPKLLIQFQNNGVVDDSQLPKDRFSAERLKGVDSTLKIQPAKLEDSAVYLCASESRDSAHQETQYFGPGTRLLVL.

Details on this clonotype: A junction boundary mismatches the germline segment, possibly from a read error. This chain connects TRBV29-1 to TRBJ2-1, with D perhaps assigned TRBD1 or TRBD2 (5 bases each). The CDR3 extends over 11 amino acids. Germline V gene lookup returns CDR1 SQVTM and CDR2 ANQGSEA. As DNA, the CDR3 is TGCAGTGTTGACGGGGCGAAGACATGGCTCTTC. It codes for CSVDGAKTWLF.

A remark on this clonotype: At one boundary the junction diverges from the germline segment, which might be a read error. J is TRBJ1-4 and V is TRBV10-2, with TRBD1 identical over 7 bases. The V gene's germline CDR1 is WSHSY and CDR2 SAAADI. CDR3 size: 13 residues. CDR3 in amino acids: CASSTGWGEKPFF. The CDR3 region has the DNA TGCGCCAGCTCGACAGGGTGGGGGGAAAAACCGTTTTTT.

This sequence joins TRBV11-1 and TRBJ2-3; weak D call: TRBD1 (6 bases). CDR3 length: 14 residues. Trimming shortened V by 2 bases and J by 1 base, and 7 bases separated the two germline ends. CDR1 is SGHAT, CDR2 FQDESV, per germline (reference sequence). CDR3 bases: TGTGCCAGCAGCTTACGACAGGGCACAGATACGCAGTATTTT. Protein product: CASSLRQGTDTQYF. Drawing the rest from reference TRBV11-1 and TRBJ2-3, the complete variable domain is EAEVAQSPRYKITEKSQAVAFWCDPISGHATLYWYRQILGQGPELLVQFQDESVVDDSQLPKDRFSAERLKGVDSTLKIQPAELGDSAMYLCASSLRQGTDTQYFGPGTRLTVL.

The chain couples TRBV11-1 to TRBJ2-1; 12 bases align to TRBD2. The CDR3 loop spans 14 amino acids. J was trimmed by 12 bases and V by 9 bases; bases with no gene match: 12. Germline V gives CDR1 SGHAT, CDR2 FQDESV (reference sequence). DNA for the CDR3: TGTGCCAGGAGCCCGAGACTAGCGGGAGCGCTGCAGTTCTTC. Its protein product is CARSPRLAGALQFF.

This clonotype was detected a few times. One end of the junction does not line up with germline, which may come from a read error. The J gene is TRBJ2-5, the V gene TRBV5-6; D could derive from TRBD1 or TRBD2 (6 bases each). The V gene's germline CDR1 is SGHDT and CDR2 YYEEEE. CDR3 size: 13 residues. The CDR3: CVSSLGGLETQYF. In DNA, the CDR3 is TGTGTCAGCAGCTTAGGGGGGCTAGAGACCCAGTACTTT.

A single count supports this clonotype. CDR3 residues: CASSPRTGGASYEQYF. Here the CDR3 DNA reads TGTGCCAGCAGCCCCAGGACAGGAGGAGCCTCCTACGAGCAGTACTTC. V is TRBV5-5 and J is TRBJ2-7; 7 nucleotides line up with TRBD1. Looked up from germline, CDR1 is SGHKS and CDR2 is YYEKEE (reference sequence). The junction had 10 bases not matched to a gene; V was cut back by 4 bases and J by 0 bases. This CDR3 comprises 16 residues.

As to this clonotype: One end of the junction does not line up with germline, which may come from a read error. The V gene is TRBV6-5, the J gene TRBJ2-7; D gene ambiguous. Looked up from germline, CDR1 is MNHEY and CDR2 is SVGAGI. The CDR3 consists of 16 residues. The DNA of the CDR3 is TGTGCCAGCGGGCCCGGACGGGCAGCATCCTTTTACGGGCAGTACTTC. Translated, it gives CASGPGRAASFYGQYF.

This clonotype was recorded many times. The gene calls are TRBV5-1 and TRBJ2-5; D is ambiguous. Germline V gene sequence: CDR1 SGHRS, CDR2 YFSETQ. The CDR3 runs 13 residues. V was pared by 1 base and J by 3 bases, with 7 bases between. As DNA, the CDR3 is TGCGCCAGCAGCTTGATAGGGAAAGAGACCCAGTACTTC. It translates to CASSLIGKETQYF.

This clonotype was observed at least ten times. The gene calls are TRBV10-3 and TRBJ2-5; D remains ambiguous. The CDR3 loop spans 13 amino acids. CDR1 is ENHRY and CDR2 is SYGVKD in the germline V gene. V lost 2 bases, J lost 7 bases, and 11 bases lay in between. The CDR3: CAISEGDSATQYF. The CDR3 bases are TGTGCCATCAGTGAGGGTGACTCGGCGACCCAGTACTTC.